Reported below is one T cell receptor (beta chain). Its antigen is not known. The data derive from a study of T cell clones after liver transplantation. Study as a whole: A pre-transplant mixed lymphocyte reaction with TCRbeta sequencing defined graft-donor-reactive clones followed in post-transplant blood. Draws occurred before transplant, before withdrawal, and after complete or failed withdrawal. Broader study findings: Migration into the graft, not deletion, may explain lost graft donor-reactive T cells. Circulating graft-donor-reactive CD4 TCRbeta sequences fell significantly post-transplant in 5 of 8 subjects.

The table came from immunoSEQ multiplex PCR; TCRdb's copy has only in-frame clones and leaves some out. The sample yields 99,000 or so clones, around four fifths seen once. The CDR3 length is 16 residues. From germline, CDR1 is KGHSH and CDR2 LQKENI. The V segment lost 5 bases and the J segment 2 bases; nucleotides outside the gene matches: 6. The chain combines TRBV18 with TRBJ1-5; TRBD1 aligns across 10 bases. The specimen was CD4+ T cells from blood, collected before liver transplant. The TCR originated in a human donor who received a liver transplant. The CDR3 spells CASSDRDRGGNQPQHF. The DNA of the CDR3 is TGTGCCAGCTCAGACCGGGACAGGGGTGGCAATCAGCCCCAGCATTTT.